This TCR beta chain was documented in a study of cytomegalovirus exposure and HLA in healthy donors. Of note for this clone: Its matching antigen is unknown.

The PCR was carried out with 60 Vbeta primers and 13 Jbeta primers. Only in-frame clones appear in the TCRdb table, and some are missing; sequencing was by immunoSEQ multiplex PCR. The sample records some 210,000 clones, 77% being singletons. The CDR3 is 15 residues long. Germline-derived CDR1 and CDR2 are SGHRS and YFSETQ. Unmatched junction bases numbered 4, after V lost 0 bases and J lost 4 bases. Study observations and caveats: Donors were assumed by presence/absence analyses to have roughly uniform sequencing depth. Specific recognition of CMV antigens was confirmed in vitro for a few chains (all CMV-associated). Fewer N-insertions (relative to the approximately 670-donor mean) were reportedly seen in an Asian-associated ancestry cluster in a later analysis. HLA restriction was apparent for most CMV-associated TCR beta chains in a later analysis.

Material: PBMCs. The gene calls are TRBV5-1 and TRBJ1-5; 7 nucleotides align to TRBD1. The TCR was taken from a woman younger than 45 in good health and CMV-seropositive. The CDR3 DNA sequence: TGCGCCAGCAGCTTGGGTCCAGGGGGTAATCAGCCCCAGCATTTT. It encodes CASSLGPGGNQPQHF.